This TCR beta chain is drawn from a study of T cells after yellow fever vaccination. The germline V gene has CDR1 SEHNR and CDR2 FQNEAQ (reference sequence). The CDR3 has 17 residues. The V end was cut by 5 bases, the J end by 0 bases, with 17 bases between. The TCR cDNA carried a universal primer site and UMIs from 5'RACE template switching. TCRdb re-called the 5' RACE reads with MiXCR, one entry per CDR3 protein. This table holds some 350,000 distinct CDR3 sequences, about 9.5% found once. The receptor was isolated from a man between 18 and 35 years old who received the YFV17D yellow fever vaccine. This material consisted of PBMCs, taken on the day of the first yellow fever vaccination. V gene TRBV7-9 combines with J gene TRBJ2-1; a possible D gene is TRBD1 (5 bases). CDR3 bases: TGTGCCAGCAGCCCTAGGGGTGATCCTATCTCCTACAATGAGCAGTTCTTC. This translates into CASSPRGDPISYNEQFF.